The 27 T cell receptor beta chains given below trace back to one sample, sequenced in a study of T cell responses to AZD1222 COVID-19 vaccine. TCRdb keeps only in-frame clones here, not all; method: immunoSEQ multiplex PCR. Here the sample spans under 50,000 clones, 80% to 90% being singletons. The source was peripheral blood, collected 28 days after the second AZD1222 dose. The receptor source for this set is an adult who received the AZD1222 COVID-19 vaccine.

This chain links TRBV18 with TRBJ2-7, with D possibly called TRBD1 or TRBD2 (5 bases each). V lost 1 base, J lost 5 bases, and 18 bases lay in between. This CDR3 spans 16 amino acids. CDR1 and CDR2 (germline): KGHSH, LQKENI. The CDR3 region is CASSPRGPGFRDEQYF. In DNA form, the CDR3 reads TGTGCCAGCTCACCACGGGGACCAGGGTTTCGGGACGAGCAGTACTTC. Full variable domain (rest looked up from reference TRBV18 and TRBJ2-7): NAGVMQNPRHLVRRRGQEARLRCSPMKGHSHVYWYRQLPEEGLKFMVYLQKENIIDESGMPKERFSAEFPKEGPSILRIQQVVRGDSAAYFCASSPRGPGFRDEQYFGPGTRLTVT.

This clone was found once. The V call is TRBV11-3, the J call TRBJ2-3; D not certain. V shed 5 bases and J shed 8 bases, with 8 bases lying between them. Germline CDR1 reads SGHNT; CDR2 reads YENEEA. This CDR3 region has 11 residues. The CDR3 DNA is TGTGCCAGCAGCCAACACGGTACGCAGTATTTT. The encoded protein is CASSQHGTQYF.

V gene TRBV6-2 or TRBV6-3 combines with J gene TRBJ1-5, with D possibly being TRBD1 (5 bases). CDR1 is MNHEY, CDR2 SVGEGT, per germline. V gave up 5 bases and J gave up 0 bases, with 20 bases separating them. The CDR3 extends over 18 amino acids. CDR3 sequence reads: CASSPRELEAYSNQPQHF. The CDR3 DNA reads TGTGCCAGCAGTCCCAGGGAGCTAGAGGCATATAGCAATCAGCCCCAGCATTTT.

This clone has just a few counts. The chain is built from TRBV19 and TRBJ2-2; perhaps TRBD2 as D (6 bases). V was cut by 3 bases and J by 2 bases, with 10 bases left in between. The CDR3 totals 15 residues. The germline V gene encodes CDR1 LNHDA and CDR2 SQIVND (reference sequence). The CDR3 spells CASSIGGINTGELFF. CDR3 nucleotide sequence: TGTGCCAGTAGTATTGGAGGGATAAACACCGGGGAGCTGTTTTTT.

The chain joins TRBV6-2 or TRBV6-3 to TRBJ2-7, with D unresolved. Trimming removed 5 bases at V and 5 bases at J, with 13 bases between. Germline loops: CDR1 MNHEY, CDR2 SVGEGT. The CDR3 totals 13 residues. The CDR3 here is CASSLTLVDEQYF. CDR3 bases: TGTGCCAGCAGTCTAACTCTTGTGGACGAGCAGTACTTC.

The chain couples TRBV19 to TRBJ2-7, with D possibly TRBD2 on 6 matching bases. The CDR3 is 13 amino acids. The V gene lost 6 bases and the J gene lost 4 bases, with 13 bases spanning the gap. Germline V gene sequence: CDR1 LNHDA, CDR2 SQIVND (reference sequence). In nucleotides, the CDR3 is TGTGCCAGTAGCTTTAGCGGAACGTACGAGCAGTACTTC. It codes for CASSFSGTYEQYF.

The chain links TRBV7-9 to TRBJ2-3; TRBD1 matches at 8 bases. The germline V gene has CDR1 SEHNR and CDR2 FQNEAQ (reference sequence). The length of the CDR3 is 18 residues. J was trimmed by 7 bases and V by 5 bases; bases with no gene match: 20. The CDR3: CASSLPQAGGESSHTQYF. The CDR3 nucleotides are TGTGCCAGCAGCCTCCCCCAGGCAGGGGGCGAATCCTCCCATACGCAGTATTTT. Full variable domain (rest looked up from reference TRBV7-9 and TRBJ2-3): DTGVSQNPRHKITKRGQNVTFRCDPISEHNRLYWYRQTLGQGPEFLTYFQNEAQLEKSRLLSDRFSAERPKGSFSTLEIQRTEQGDSAMYLCASSLPQAGGESSHTQYFGPGTRLTVL.

The chain links TRBV7-9 to TRBJ2-5, with 10 nucleotides matching TRBD2. CDR3 length: 15 residues. Germline loops: CDR1 SEHNR, CDR2 FQNEAQ (reference sequence). V shed 5 bases, J shed 4 bases, and the junction held 7 bases outside the gene matches. DNA for the CDR3: TGTGCCAGCAGCAAAACCCGACTAGCGGGAGAGACCCAGTACTTC. This encodes CASSKTRLAGETQYF. Complete variable domain (other parts from reference TRBV7-9 and TRBJ2-5): DTGVSQNPRHKITKRGQNVTFRCDPISEHNRLYWYRQTLGQGPEFLTYFQNEAQLEKSRLLSDRFSAERPKGSFSTLEIQRTEQGDSAMYLCASSKTRLAGETQYFGPGTRLLVL.

The genes are TRBV6-5 and TRBJ1-2; D perhaps matches TRBD1 (5 bases). CDR1 MNHEY and CDR2 SVGAGI come from the germline V gene. Trimming took off 0 bases at V and 7 bases at J, with 15 bases between the two ends. The CDR3 extends over 15 amino acids. In DNA, the CDR3 is TGTGCCAGCAGTTACTCGTGGGGGGGGAATTCTGGCTACACCTTC. Its protein product is CASSYSWGGNSGYTF.

The chain couples TRBV5-6 to TRBJ2-1; D possibly corresponds to TRBD1 (6 bases). Looked up from germline, CDR1 is SGHDT and CDR2 is YYEEEE. V was pared by 4 bases and J by 8 bases, with 25 bases between. The CDR3 sequence is 17 residues long. CDR3 bases: TGTGCCAGCAGCCTTTCGCCCCGGGACACCTATTTCCATGAGCAGTTCTTC. It encodes CASSLSPRDTYFHEQFF.

This chain uses TRBV6-5 with TRBJ1-2; D possibly corresponds to TRBD1 (6 bases). This CDR3 has 13 amino acids. The germline gives CDR1 MNHEY, CDR2 SVGAGI. With 2 bases removed from V and 4 bases from J, the gap between germline ends came to 8 bases. CDR3 region: CASSYTGTYGYTF. In DNA form, the CDR3 reads TGTGCCAGCAGTTACACAGGGACCTATGGCTACACCTTC.

The rearrangement joins TRBV18 to TRBJ1-2, with D tentatively TRBD1 (6 bases). The V gene lost 3 bases and the J gene lost 3 bases, with 11 bases spanning the gap. CDR1 is KGHSH, CDR2 LQKENI, per germline. There are 14 residues in the CDR3. The CDR3 DNA is TGTGCCAGCTCACCTAGGGACATCTACTATGGCTACACCTTC. Encoded protein: CASSPRDIYYGYTF.

The rearrangement links TRBV9 to TRBJ2-3; D is unclear. CDR1 SGDLS and CDR2 YYNGEE come from the germline V gene. Between the trimmed V and J ends, which lost 0 bases and 6 bases, there was a span of 14 bases. There are 15 residues in the CDR3. The CDR3 region is CASSVDPTTADTQYF. The CDR3 coding sequence is TGTGCCAGCAGCGTAGACCCAACCACGGCCGATACGCAGTATTTT.

The count of this clone is one. The chain joins TRBV5-1 to TRBJ1-5; D is unclear. Germline V gene sequence: CDR1 SGHRS, CDR2 YFSETQ. Trimming cost V 2 bases and J 9 bases, with 12 bases left between them. The CDR3 totals 13 residues. In DNA form, the CDR3 reads TGCGCCAGCAGCTTCGACCCCGGCAGGCCCCAGCATTTT. Protein product: CASSFDPGRPQHF. Full variable domain (rest looked up from reference TRBV5-1 and TRBJ1-5): KAGVTQTPRYLIKTRGQQVTLSCSPISGHRSVSWYQQTPGQGLQFLFEYFSETQRNKGNFPGRFSGRQFSNSRSEMNVSTLELGDSALYLCASSFDPGRPQHFGDGTRLSIL.

V is TRBV2 and J is TRBJ2-7; no clear D gene. Germline loops: CDR1 SNHLY, CDR2 FYNNEI. The length of the CDR3 is 12 residues. V shed 5 bases and J shed 6 bases, with 11 bases lying between them. Here the CDR3 reads CASSILGAEQYF. CDR3 sequence (DNA): TGTGCCAGCAGTATATTAGGCGCCGAGCAGTACTTC.

The chain recombines TRBV7-9 with TRBJ2-2; TRBD1 aligns across 7 bases. The V gene end was trimmed by 5 bases and the J gene end by 7 bases; junction bases not matched to a gene: 13. This CDR3 is 16 amino acids long. CDR1 is SEHNR and CDR2 is FQNEAQ in the germline V gene (reference sequence). The CDR3 region has the DNA TGTGCCAGCAGCCGTGTCAGGACAGGCCTTGACGGGGAGCTGTTTTTT. Translation: CASSRVRTGLDGELFF.

The chain carries TRBV4-2 and TRBJ1-5; 10 nucleotides line up with TRBD1. The CDR3 totals 18 residues. V was clipped by 0 bases and J by 0 bases; unmatched bases: 5. Germline lookup yields CDR1 LGHNA and CDR2 YNFKEQ. In DNA, the CDR3 is TGTGCCAGCAGCCAAGAAGGGACAGGGGCCGGTAGCAATCAGCCCCAGCATTTT. This gives the protein CASSQEGTGAGSNQPQHF.

This chain uses TRBV5-4 with TRBJ2-3; D remains unclear. This CDR3 spans 13 amino acids. Looked up from germline, CDR1 is SGHNT and CDR2 is YYREEE (reference sequence). Trimming cost V 1 base and J 5 bases, with 8 bases left between them. The CDR3 here is CASSLNMGDTQYF. The CDR3, as DNA: TGTGCCAGCAGCTTGAATATGGGAGATACGCAGTATTTT.

V usage is TRBV30 and J usage is TRBJ1-5, with TRBD1 identical over 9 bases. The germline gives CDR1 GTSNPN, CDR2 SVGIG (reference sequence). This CDR3 has 13 residues. V dropped 7 bases and J dropped 8; count of bases not matched to a gene: 9. This CDR3 is CAFRDRDLEPQHF. In DNA, the CDR3 is TGTGCCTTCCGGGACAGGGATTTGGAGCCCCAGCATTTT.

For the CDR3, the DNA is TGTGCCAGCTCCAGGGCCAGCGGGAGGGCCTACGAGCAGTACTTC. Its protein is CASSRASGRAYEQYF. The rearrangement links TRBV18 to TRBJ2-7; TRBD2 matches at 10 bases. Germline lookup yields CDR1 KGHSH and CDR2 LQKENI. CDR3 length: 15 amino acids. The V gene end was trimmed by 6 bases and the J gene end by 2 bases; junction bases not matched to a gene: 7.

In its sample, this clone was seen once. The rearrangement joins TRBV5-8 to TRBJ1-3, with D uncertain. CDR1 is SGHTS, CDR2 YDEGEE, per germline. Trimming took 2 bases from V and 0 from J, leaving 6 bases between them. The CDR3 is 14 amino acids. The CDR3 is CASSLSYSGNTIYF. Here the CDR3 DNA reads TGTGCCAGCAGCTTAAGTTACTCTGGAAACACCATATATTTT.

This clone showed up just a few times. V and J are TRBV19 and TRBJ1-2; D is possibly TRBD1 (5 bases). Trimming shortened V by 6 bases and J by 8 bases, and 16 bases separated the two germline ends. From germline, CDR1 is LNHDA and CDR2 SQIVND (reference sequence). The CDR3 has 13 amino acids. The CDR3 region is CASRWDQGGGYTF. Written as DNA, the CDR3 is TGTGCCAGTAGATGGGATCAGGGAGGCGGCTACACCTTC.

The chain has TRBV6-5 and TRBJ1-1; D may be TRBD1 (6 bases). Germline V CDR1 and CDR2: MNHEY, SVGAGI. This CDR3 is built from 14 residues. With 6 bases removed from V and 4 bases from J, the gap between germline ends came to 15 bases. The CDR3 here is CASSRLTGFTEAFF. The CDR3 nucleotides are TGTGCCAGCAGCCGGTTGACAGGTTTCACTGAAGCTTTCTTT.

The chain couples TRBV6-1 to TRBJ1-1; D unclear. Trimming shortened V by 2 bases and J by 9 bases, and 22 bases separated the two germline ends. Germline values: CDR1 MNHNS, CDR2 SASEGT. The CDR3 covers 16 residues. CDR3 in DNA: TGTGCCAGCAGTGAAAGAATTCGGGTCATTCTGGATAAAGCTTTCTTT. Protein sequence: CASSERIRVILDKAFF.

This clone came up a few times. This sequence joins TRBV2 and TRBJ2-7, with 10 bases matching TRBD1. CDR3 size: 15 residues. The V segment lost 7 bases and the J segment 4 bases; nucleotides outside the gene matches: 10. The germline V gene encodes CDR1 SNHLY and CDR2 FYNNEI. The CDR3 sequence: CASTGGRGQGYEQYF. CDR3 DNA sequence: TGTGCCAGCACTGGGGGGCGGGGACAGGGGTACGAGCAGTACTTC.

The chain couples TRBV7-9 to TRBJ2-7, with D unresolved. Trimming stripped 1 base from V and 0 bases from J, with 16 bases between. This CDR3 region has 17 residues. The V gene's germline CDR1 is SEHNR and CDR2 FQNEAQ (reference sequence). Here the CDR3 DNA reads TGTGCCAGCAGCTTAGAACCCCTTCGCTCAAGCTCCTACGAGCAGTACTTC. The encoded protein is CASSLEPLRSSSYEQYF.

The chain carries TRBV7-2 and TRBJ1-4; D not certain. CDR1 SGHTA and CDR2 FQGNSA come from the germline V gene. With 5 bases removed from V and 0 bases from J, the gap between germline ends came to 16 bases. This CDR3 contains 17 residues. The CDR3 DNA reads as TGTGCCAGCAGCCCCATAGGGTATAGTGCAACTAATGAAAAACTGTTTTTT. Translated, it gives CASSPIGYSATNEKLFF.